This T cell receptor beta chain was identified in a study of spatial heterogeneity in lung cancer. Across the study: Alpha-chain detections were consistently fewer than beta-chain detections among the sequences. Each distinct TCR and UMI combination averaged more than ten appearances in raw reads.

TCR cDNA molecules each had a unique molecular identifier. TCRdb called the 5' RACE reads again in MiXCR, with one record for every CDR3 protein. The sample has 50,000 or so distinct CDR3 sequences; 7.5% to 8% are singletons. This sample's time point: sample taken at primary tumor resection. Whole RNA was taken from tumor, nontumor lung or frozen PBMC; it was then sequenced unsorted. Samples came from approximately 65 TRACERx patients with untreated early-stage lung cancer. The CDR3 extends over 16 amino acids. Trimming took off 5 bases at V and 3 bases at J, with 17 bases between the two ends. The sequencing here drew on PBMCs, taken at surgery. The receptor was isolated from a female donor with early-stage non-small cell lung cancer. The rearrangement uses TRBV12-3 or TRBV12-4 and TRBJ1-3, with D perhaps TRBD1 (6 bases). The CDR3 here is CASSPRRGAGGNTIYF. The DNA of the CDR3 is TGTGCCAGCAGTCCGCGTCGGGGGGCAGGTGGAAACACCATATATTTT.